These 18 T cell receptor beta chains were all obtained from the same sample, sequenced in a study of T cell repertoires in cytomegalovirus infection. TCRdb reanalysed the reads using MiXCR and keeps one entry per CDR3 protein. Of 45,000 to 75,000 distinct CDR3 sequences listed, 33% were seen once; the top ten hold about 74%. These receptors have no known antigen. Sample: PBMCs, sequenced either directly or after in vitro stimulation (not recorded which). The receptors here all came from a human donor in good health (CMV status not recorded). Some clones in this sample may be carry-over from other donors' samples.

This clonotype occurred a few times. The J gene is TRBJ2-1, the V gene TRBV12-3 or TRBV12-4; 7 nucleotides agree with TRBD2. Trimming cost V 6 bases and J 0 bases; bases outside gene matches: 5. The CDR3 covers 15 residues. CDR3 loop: CASSPWDYSYNEQFF. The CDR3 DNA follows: TGTGCCAGCAGCCCATGGGACTACTCCTACAATGAGCAGTTCTTC.

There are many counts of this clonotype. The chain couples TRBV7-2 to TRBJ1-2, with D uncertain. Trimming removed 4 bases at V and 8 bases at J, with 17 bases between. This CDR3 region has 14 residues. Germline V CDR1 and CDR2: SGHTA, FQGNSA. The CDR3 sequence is CASSSPDPGSGYTF. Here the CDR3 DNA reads TGTGCCAGCAGCTCCCCAGATCCTGGGAGCGGCTACACCTTC.

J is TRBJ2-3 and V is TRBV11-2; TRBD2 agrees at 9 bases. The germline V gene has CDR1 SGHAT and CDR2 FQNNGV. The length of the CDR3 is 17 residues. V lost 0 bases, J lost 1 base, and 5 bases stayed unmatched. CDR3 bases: TGTGCCAGCAGCTTAGATTGGAGGACTAGCGGCACAGATACGCAGTATTTT. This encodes CASSLDWRTSGTDTQYF.

The CDR3 coding sequence is TGCAGTGCTGGAAGGTCGGGGACAGCTGGAAACACCATATATTTT. It codes for CSAGRSGTAGNTIYF. J is TRBJ1-3 and V is TRBV20-1; 7 bases are a match to TRBD1. The CDR3 runs to 15 residues. Per germline, CDR1 DFQATT and CDR2 SNEGSKA (reference sequence). With 5 bases clipped from V and 2 bases from J, the junction kept 9 bases outside the gene matches.

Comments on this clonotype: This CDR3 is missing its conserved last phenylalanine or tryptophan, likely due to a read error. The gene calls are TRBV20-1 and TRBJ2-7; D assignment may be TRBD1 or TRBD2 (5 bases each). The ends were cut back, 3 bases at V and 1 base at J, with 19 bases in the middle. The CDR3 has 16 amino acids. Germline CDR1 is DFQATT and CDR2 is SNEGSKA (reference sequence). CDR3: CSASTQGARSSYEQYI. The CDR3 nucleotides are TGCAGTGCTAGTACCCAGGGAGCCCGGTCTTCCTACGAGCAGTACATC.

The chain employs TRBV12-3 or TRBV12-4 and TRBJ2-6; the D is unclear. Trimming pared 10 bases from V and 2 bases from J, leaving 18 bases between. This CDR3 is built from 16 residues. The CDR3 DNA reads TGTGCCACCCAATGGACGGAAATGACTGGGGCCAACGTCCTGACTTTC. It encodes CATQWTEMTGANVLTF.

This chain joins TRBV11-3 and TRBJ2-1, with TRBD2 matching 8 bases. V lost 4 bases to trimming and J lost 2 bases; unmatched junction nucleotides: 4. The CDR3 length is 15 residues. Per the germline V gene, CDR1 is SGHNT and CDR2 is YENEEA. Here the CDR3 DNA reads TGTGCCAGCAGCTCAGCGGGAGCCCCCTACAATGAGCAGTTCTTC. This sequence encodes CASSSAGAPYNEQFF.

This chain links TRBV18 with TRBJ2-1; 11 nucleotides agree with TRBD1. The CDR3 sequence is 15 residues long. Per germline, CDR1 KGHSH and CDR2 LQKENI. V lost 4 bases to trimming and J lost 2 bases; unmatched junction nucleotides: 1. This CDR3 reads CASSRTGGAYNEQFF. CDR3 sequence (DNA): TGTGCCAGCTCACGGACAGGGGGCGCCTACAATGAGCAGTTCTTC. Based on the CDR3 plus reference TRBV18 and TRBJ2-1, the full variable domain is NAGVMQNPRHLVRRRGQEARLRCSPMKGHSHVYWYRQLPEEGLKFMVYLQKENIIDESGMPKERFSAEFPKEGPSILRIQQVVRGDSAAYFCASSRTGGAYNEQFFGPGTRLTVL.

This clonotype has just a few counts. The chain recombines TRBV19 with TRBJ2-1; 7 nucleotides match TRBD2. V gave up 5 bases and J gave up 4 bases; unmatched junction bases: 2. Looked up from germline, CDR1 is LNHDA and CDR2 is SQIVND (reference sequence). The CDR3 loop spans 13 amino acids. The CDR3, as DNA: TGTGCCAGTAGTTTGGGACTATACAATGAGCAGTTCTTC. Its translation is CASSLGLYNEQFF.

CDR3 loop: CASSDSGGGQPQHF. CDR3 sequence (DNA): TGTGCCAGCAGTGATTCGGGGGGCGGGCAGCCCCAGCATTTT. The chain couples TRBV6-1 to TRBJ1-5; D perhaps matches TRBD1 (6 bases). Between the trimmed V and J ends, which lost 3 bases and 7 bases, there was a span of 13 bases. The germline V gene has CDR1 MNHNS and CDR2 SASEGT. The CDR3 spans 14 residues.

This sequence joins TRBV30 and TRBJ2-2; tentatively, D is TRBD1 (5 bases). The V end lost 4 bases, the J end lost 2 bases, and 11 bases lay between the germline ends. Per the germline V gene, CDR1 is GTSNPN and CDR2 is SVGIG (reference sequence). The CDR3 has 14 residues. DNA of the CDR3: TGTGCCTGGAAATGGACAACTAACACCGGGGAGCTGTTTTTT. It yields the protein CAWKWTTNTGELFF.

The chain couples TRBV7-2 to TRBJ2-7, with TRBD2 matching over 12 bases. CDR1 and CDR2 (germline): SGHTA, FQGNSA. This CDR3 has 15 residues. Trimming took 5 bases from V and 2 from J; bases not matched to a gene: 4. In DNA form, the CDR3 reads TGTGCCAGCAGCCCCACTAGCGGGGGGACCTACGAGCAGTACTTC. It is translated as CASSPTSGGTYEQYF.

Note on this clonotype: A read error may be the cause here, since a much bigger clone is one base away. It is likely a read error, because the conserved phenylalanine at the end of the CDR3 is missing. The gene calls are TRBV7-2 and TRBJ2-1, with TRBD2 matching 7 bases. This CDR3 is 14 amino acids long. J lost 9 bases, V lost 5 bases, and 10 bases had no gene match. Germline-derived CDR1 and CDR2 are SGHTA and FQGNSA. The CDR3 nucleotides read TGTGCCAGCAGCAACCTAGCGGAGCTATCTGAGCAGTTCTCC. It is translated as CASSNLAELSEQFS.

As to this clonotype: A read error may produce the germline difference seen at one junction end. CDR3 protein: CASSPVSQGVRYNEHF. CDR3 sequence (DNA): TGTGCCAGCAGTCCAGTCTCGCAGGGGGTTCGGTACAATGAGCACTTC. The chain carries TRBV28 and TRBJ2-1; 7 bases are a match to TRBD1. Germline V gene sequence: CDR1 MDHEN, CDR2 SYDVKM. The CDR3 loop spans 16 amino acids. The full variable domain, with the rest looked up from reference TRBV28 and TRBJ2-1, is DVKVTQSSRYLVKRTGEKVFLECVQDMDHENMFWYRQDPGLGLRLIYFSYDVKMKEKGDIPEGYSVSREKKERFSLILESASTNQTSMYLCASSPVSQGVRYNEHFGPGTRLTVL.

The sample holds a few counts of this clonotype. The CDR3 nucleotides read TGCGCCAGCAGCCCCCCGGGGGGAGGATACAATGAGCAGTTCTTC. Protein sequence: CASSPPGGGYNEQFF. V is TRBV4-1 and J is TRBJ2-1; 7 nucleotides agree with TRBD2. The CDR3 covers 15 residues. Germline-derived CDR1 and CDR2 are MGHRA and YSYEKL. V was clipped by 4 bases and J by 4 bases; unmatched bases: 7.

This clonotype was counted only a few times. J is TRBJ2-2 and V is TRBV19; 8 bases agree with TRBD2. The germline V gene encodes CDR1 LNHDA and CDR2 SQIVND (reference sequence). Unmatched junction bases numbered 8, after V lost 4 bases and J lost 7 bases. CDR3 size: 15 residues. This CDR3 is CASSTAGARLGELFF. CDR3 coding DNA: TGTGCCAGTAGTACAGCGGGGGCTCGCCTCGGGGAGCTGTTTTTT.

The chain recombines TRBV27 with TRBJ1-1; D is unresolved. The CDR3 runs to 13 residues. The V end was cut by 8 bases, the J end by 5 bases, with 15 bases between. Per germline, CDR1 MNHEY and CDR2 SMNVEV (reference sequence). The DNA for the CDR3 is TGTGCCAGCGGCCAATCCTTTTGGACTGAAGCTTTCTTT. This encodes CASGQSFWTEAFF.

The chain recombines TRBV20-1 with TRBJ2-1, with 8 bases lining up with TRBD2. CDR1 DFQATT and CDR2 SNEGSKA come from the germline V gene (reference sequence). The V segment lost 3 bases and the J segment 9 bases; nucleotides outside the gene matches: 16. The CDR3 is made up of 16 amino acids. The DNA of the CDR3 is TGCAGTGCTAGCCCTACGAGCGGGGGTGGGCGGTTTGAGCAGTTCTTC. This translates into CSASPTSGGGRFEQFF.